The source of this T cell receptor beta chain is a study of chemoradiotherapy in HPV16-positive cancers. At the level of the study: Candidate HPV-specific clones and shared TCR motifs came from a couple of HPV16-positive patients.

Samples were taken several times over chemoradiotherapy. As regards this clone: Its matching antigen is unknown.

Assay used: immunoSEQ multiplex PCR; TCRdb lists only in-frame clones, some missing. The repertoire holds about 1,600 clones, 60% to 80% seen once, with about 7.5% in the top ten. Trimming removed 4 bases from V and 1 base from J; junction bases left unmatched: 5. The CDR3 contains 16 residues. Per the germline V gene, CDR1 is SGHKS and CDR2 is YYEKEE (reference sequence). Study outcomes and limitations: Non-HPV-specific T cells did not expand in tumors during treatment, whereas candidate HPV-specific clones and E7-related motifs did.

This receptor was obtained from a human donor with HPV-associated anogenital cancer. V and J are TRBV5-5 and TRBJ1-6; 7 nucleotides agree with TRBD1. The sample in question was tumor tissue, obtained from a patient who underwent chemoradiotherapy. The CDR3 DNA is TGTGCCAGCAGCGGGGCCAGGGGGTCCTATAATTCACCCCTCCACTTT. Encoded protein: CASSGARGSYNSPLHF.